The subject of this entry is one T cell receptor beta chain. Its antigen is unidentified. Among ophthalmopathy patients, the Clinical Activity Score reached at least 3, the NOSPECS grade reached at least 4, and duration remained under 3 months. RNA transcripts provided the source from which TCR beta CDR3 regions were amplified. The TCR CDR3 was amplified in a first-round RT-PCR using the HTBI primer set. TCRdb reprocessed the multiplex PCR reads with MiXCR, giving one entry per CDR3 protein. The table shows about 400,000 distinct CDR3 sequences, with about 14% occurring only once. The V gene's germline CDR1 is SQVTM and CDR2 ANQGSEA. The CDR3 sequence is 14 residues long. With V trimmed by 6 bases and J by 3 bases, 7 bases remained unmatched. The data derive from a study of T cells in Graves' hyperthyroidism and ophthalmopathy. Study results and limitations: Stable hyperthyroidism and ophthalmopathy were separated using 13 V-J signatures. Blood also contained most expanded thyroid clonotypes above 0.001.

This sequence originates from a woman between 25 and 40 years old with Graves' ophthalmopathy. Material: blood. The chain combines TRBV29-1 with TRBJ2-5; 10 bases match TRBD2. CDR3 DNA: TGCAGCGTAGCGGGGGGGCTGGAGAAAGAGACCCAGTACTTC. Translating gives CSVAGGLEKETQYF.